Presented here are 18 T cell receptor beta chains from one specimen sequenced in a study of early T cells in non-severe SARS-CoV-2 infection. TCRdb reprocessed the 5' RACE reads with MiXCR, giving one entry per CDR3 protein. Of more than 65,000 distinct CDR3 sequences listed, around 4.2% are singletons. The source was whole blood, collected at baseline. The receptor source for this set is an adult who was a healthcare worker with PCR-confirmed SARS-CoV-2 infection or an uninfected control (not recorded which). The donor label of this sample is uncertain.

This clonotype turned up a few times. This rearrangement joins TRBV18 to TRBJ2-7; D is perhaps TRBD2 (6 bases). CDR3 length: 14 residues. V lost 2 bases to trimming and J lost 3 bases, with 11 bases between them. The V gene's germline CDR1 is KGHSH and CDR2 LQKENI. For the CDR3, the DNA is TGTGCCAGCTCACCAGAGGGAGGAAGCTACGAGCAGTACTTC. Protein sequence: CASSPEGGSYEQYF.

V and J are TRBV2 and TRBJ2-4, with D perhaps TRBD2 (7 bases). This CDR3 comprises 13 residues. Trimming took 8 bases from V and 4 from J, leaving 12 bases between them. Germline CDR1 is SNHLY and CDR2 is FYNNEI. The chain's CDR3 is CASVGGPKNIQYF. The CDR3 DNA is TGTGCCAGCGTGGGGGGGCCTAAAAACATTCAGTACTTC. Looking up the rest from reference TRBV2 and TRBJ2-4 gives the full variable domain: EPEVTQTPSHQVTQMGQEVILRCVPISNHLYFYWYRQILGQKVEFLVSFYNNEISEKSEIFDDQFSVERPDGSNFTLKIRSTKLEDSAMYFCASVGGPKNIQYFGAGTRLSVL.

This clonotype occurred many times. J is TRBJ2-7 and V is TRBV7-9; D remains unclear. The V end was cut by 3 bases, the J end by 2 bases, with 5 bases between. Germline CDR1 reads SEHNR; CDR2 reads FQNEAQ (reference sequence). The CDR3 is 12 residues long. Here the CDR3 DNA reads TGTGCCAGCAGCTTTGGGACCTACGAGCAGTACTTC. Protein: CASSFGTYEQYF.

This clonotype was counted at least ten times. The chain carries TRBV6-1 and TRBJ1-5, with D unclear. CDR1 is MNHNS, CDR2 SASEGT, per germline. V was cut by 10 bases and J by 6 bases, with 16 bases left in between. The length of the CDR3 is 13 residues. The CDR3 is CATIEYLGQPQHF. For the CDR3, the DNA is TGTGCCACCATAGAGTACTTGGGTCAGCCCCAGCATTTT.

This clonotype was observed a few times. CDR3: CASSLLPTGTPKEQYF. The CDR3 DNA sequence: TGTGCCAGCAGCTTATTGCCGACAGGCACCCCTAAGGAGCAGTACTTC. The rearrangement joins TRBV11-2 to TRBJ2-7; weak D call: TRBD1 (6 bases). CDR1 is SGHAT and CDR2 is FQNNGV in the germline V gene. The CDR3 contains 16 residues. V lost 2 bases and J 7 bases, leaving 21 bases between the germline ends. Variable domain in full (rest from reference TRBV11-2 and TRBJ2-7): EAGVAQSPRYKIIEKRQSVAFWCNPISGHATLYWYQQILGQGPKLLIQFQNNGVVDDSQLPKDRFSAERLKGVDSTLKIQPAKLEDSAVYLCASSLLPTGTPKEQYFGPGTRLTVT.

J is TRBJ1-6 and V is TRBV29-1; D is uncertain. Germline V gene lookup returns CDR1 SQVTM and CDR2 ANQGSEA. The CDR3 has 13 residues. V lost 5 bases and J lost 4, with 9 bases in between. CDR3 sequence: CSVLQTYNSPLHF. The CDR3 bases are TGCAGCGTTCTTCAAACTTATAATTCACCCCTCCACTTT. Based on the CDR3 plus reference TRBV29-1 and TRBJ1-6, the full variable domain is SAVISQKPSRDICQRGTSLTIQCQVDSQVTMMFWYRQQPGQSLTLIATANQGSEATYESGFVIDKFPISRPNLTFSTLTVSNMSPEDSSIYLCSVLQTYNSPLHFGNGTRLTVT.

This clonotype was counted only a few times. The chain combines TRBV7-2 with TRBJ2-7, with 7 nucleotides matching TRBD2. The CDR3 length is 14 residues. With V trimmed by 5 bases and J by 8 bases, 12 bases remained unmatched. Germline V lookup: CDR1 SGHTA, CDR2 FQGNSA. The CDR3 loop reads CASSPGRGRDKQYF. The DNA for the CDR3 is TGTGCCAGCAGCCCCGGTAGAGGGAGGGATAAGCAGTACTTC.

This clonotype has only a few counts. V is TRBV7-6 and J is TRBJ1-4; a possible D gene is TRBD1 (5 bases). The CDR3 sequence is 14 residues long. The V end lost 3 bases, the J end lost 7 bases, and 12 bases lay between the germline ends. Germline-derived CDR1 and CDR2 are SGHVS and FNYEAQ. The CDR3 loop is CASSLDIGGEKLFF. In DNA, the CDR3 is TGTGCCAGCAGCTTGGACATCGGGGGTGAAAAACTGTTTTTT.

On this clonotype: A junction end diverges from the germline sequence, so it may reflect a read error. The rearrangement uses TRBV7-7 and TRBJ2-2; possibly TRBD2 for D (5 bases). This CDR3 spans 13 amino acids. CDR1 and CDR2 (germline): SSHAT, FNYEAQ (reference sequence). Here the CDR3 DNA reads TGTGCTAGCAGCCCGGACTTCACCGGGGAGCTGTTTTTT. This encodes CASSPDFTGELFF.

This clonotype came up many times. V is TRBV7-3 and J is TRBJ2-2; 14 bases line up with TRBD2. Trimming removed 4 bases from V and 5 bases from J; junction bases left unmatched: 3. The germline V gene encodes CDR1 SGHTA and CDR2 FQGTGA. The CDR3 extends over 16 amino acids. CDR3 sequence: CASSSGLAGGTGELFF. CDR3 bases: TGTGCCAGCAGCTCTGGACTAGCGGGAGGTACCGGGGAGCTGTTTTTT. Full variable domain (missing parts from reference TRBV7-3 and TRBJ2-2): GAGVSQTPSNKVTEKGKYVELRCDPISGHTALYWYRQSLGQGPEFLIYFQGTGAADDSGLPNDRFFAVRPEGSVSTLKIQRTERGDSAVYLCASSSGLAGGTGELFFGEGSRLTVL.

In its sample, this clonotype was seen many times. The V gene is TRBV10-2, the J gene TRBJ2-5; 9 bases fit TRBD1. The CDR3 is 15 residues long. Germline loops: CDR1 WSHSY, CDR2 SAAADI. J was trimmed by 0 bases and V by 8 bases; bases with no gene match: 7. CDR3 in amino acids: CASSRDRANQETQYF. The CDR3 bases are TGCGCCAGCTCAAGGGACAGGGCGAACCAAGAGACCCAGTACTTC.

This clonotype was counted between two and nine times. The genes are TRBV10-2 and TRBJ1-1; D uncertain. The CDR3 has 15 residues. The V end lost 3 bases, the J end lost 0 bases, and 11 bases lay between the germline ends. The germline V gene has CDR1 WSHSY and CDR2 SAAADI. Here the CDR3 reads CASSELGGMNTEAFF. The CDR3 DNA reads as TGCGCCAGCAGTGAATTGGGCGGCATGAACACTGAAGCTTTCTTT.

This clonotype has at least ten counts. This chain links TRBV18 with TRBJ2-7; a possible D gene is TRBD1 (5 bases). Germline V gene lookup returns CDR1 KGHSH and CDR2 LQKENI. The CDR3 has 11 amino acids. The V end was cut by 4 bases, the J end by 5 bases, with 6 bases between. The CDR3 DNA reads TGTGCCAGCTCACAGGGGAACGAGCAGTACTTC. Protein: CASSQGNEQYF.

The CDR3 loop is CASSEQGAYNEQFF. The DNA of the CDR3 is TGCGCCAGCAGTGAACAGGGGGCCTACAATGAGCAGTTCTTC. The chain combines TRBV5-1 with TRBJ2-1, with 8 bases aligning to TRBD1. The CDR3 loop spans 14 amino acids. CDR1 and CDR2 from the germline V gene are SGHRS and YFSETQ. V trimming: 5 bases; J trimming: 2 bases; junction bases outside the gene matches: 3. The full variable domain, its missing parts supplied by reference TRBV5-1 and TRBJ2-1, is KAGVTQTPRYLIKTRGQQVTLSCSPISGHRSVSWYQQTPGQGLQFLFEYFSETQRNKGNFPGRFSGRQFSNSRSEMNVSTLELGDSALYLCASSEQGAYNEQFFGPGTRLTVL.

This clonotype was seen repeatedly, ten times or more. This chain links TRBV27 with TRBJ2-3, with D tentatively TRBD2 (5 bases). Trimming took 4 bases from V and 2 from J, leaving 10 bases between them. The CDR3 loop spans 14 amino acids. Germline V gene sequence: CDR1 MNHEY, CDR2 SMNVEV (reference sequence). The CDR3 region is CASSSGLNTDTQYF. In DNA form, the CDR3 reads TGTGCCAGCAGTTCCGGACTCAACACAGATACGCAGTATTTT.

The chain uses TRBV28 and TRBJ2-7; 11 bases align to TRBD2. CDR1 is MDHEN and CDR2 is SYDVKM in the germline V gene. V lost 8 bases and J lost 3; bases outside the gene matches: 6. The CDR3 loop spans 14 amino acids. This chain's CDR3 is CASLAGGDIYEQYF. CDR3 sequence (DNA): TGTGCCAGCCTAGCGGGGGGAGATATCTACGAGCAGTACTTC.

J is TRBJ2-1 and V is TRBV9, with 8 bases matching TRBD1. The junction had 4 bases not matched to a gene; V was cut back by 7 bases and J by 7 bases. The CDR3 spans 12 residues. Germline CDR1 SGDLS, CDR2 YYNGEE. CDR3 in amino acids: CASGQGVNEQFF. The CDR3 DNA sequence: TGTGCCAGCGGACAGGGCGTGAATGAGCAGTTCTTC.

This clonotype has more than one count but fewer than ten. The rearrangement links TRBV28 to TRBJ2-7; perhaps D is TRBD1 or TRBD2 (5 bases each). The CDR3 extends over 12 amino acids. V was trimmed by 0 bases and J by 5 bases, leaving 5 bases between them. Germline V gene lookup returns CDR1 MDHEN and CDR2 SYDVKM. This CDR3 reads CASSLWGDEQYF. The CDR3 bases are TGTGCCAGCAGTTTATGGGGGGACGAGCAGTACTTC.